This T cell receptor (beta chain) was captured in a study of OX40 agonist ivuxolimab in advanced cancers. In the study overall: Hepatocellular carcinoma, melanoma, renal cell or head and neck cancer affected the dose-escalation patients. Partial responses were observed in three patients, of whom one had hepatocellular carcinoma and two had cutaneous melanoma.

Produced via immunoSEQ multiplex PCR; TCRdb's table is partial and in-frame only. The sample consists of 50,000 or so clones, 75% to 90% of them appearing once. Notes on this clone: Its antigen remains unknown.

This CDR3 has 15 amino acids. J lost 1 base, V lost 10 bases, and 6 bases had no gene match. The germline CDR1 and CDR2 sequences are LNHDA and SQIVND (reference sequence). Study outcomes and limitations: At 0.1 to 3.0 mg/kg, CD4+ and CD8+ blood T cells expanded clonally by week 6. The work left the antigen specificity of expanded peripheral T cells undetermined.

The sequences come from CD4+ or CD8+ T cells sorted from blood, collected in a trial of the OX40 agonist ivuxolimab. The chain carries TRBV19 and TRBJ2-1, with 11 bases identical to TRBD2. The TCR sequence derives from an adult with an advanced solid tumor such as melanoma, head and neck, liver or kidney cancer. The CDR3 sequence: CATVAGGFSYNEQFF. The CDR3 DNA reads as TGTGCCACCGTAGCGGGGGGGTTTTCCTACAATGAGCAGTTCTTC.